The next 2 T cell receptor beta chains were all read from a single sample in a study of T-cell reconstitution after alpha-beta-depleted transplantation in children. This sample's TCRbeta library carried unique molecular identifier barcodes. TCRdb re-analysed the PCR reads in MiXCR, keeping a single row per CDR3 protein. The table lists about 260,000 distinct CDR3 sequences, 11% of them singletons. Source: peripheral blood, taken 180 days after TCRalphabeta/CD19-depleted stem cell transplant. These receptor sequences come from a male patient between 2 and 9 years old who had a stem cell transplant for chronic granulomatous disease, so the T cells may come from the graft donor.

This clonotype was found many times. The chain recombines TRBV29-1 with TRBJ2-5, with D possibly TRBD2 on 7 matching bases. V gave up 6 bases and J gave up 2 bases, with 22 bases separating them. Germline CDR1 is SQVTM and CDR2 is ANQGSEA. The CDR3 extends over 16 amino acids. This chain's CDR3 is CSVLGGGGRFQETQYF. The DNA of the CDR3 is TGCAGCGTCCTAGGTGGGGGGGGCCGATTTCAAGAGACCCAGTACTTC.

This clonotype showed up many times. This rearrangement joins TRBV20-1 to TRBJ2-7; 8 bases agree with TRBD2. There are 16 residues in the CDR3. Looked up from germline, CDR1 is DFQATT and CDR2 is SNEGSKA (reference sequence). The J segment lost 2 bases and the V segment lost 5 bases, leaving 14 bases of the junction unmatched. The CDR3 bases are TGCAGTGCTGCGACGCTAGCGGGCCTGTTGCCCTACGAGCAGTACTTC. Its protein product is CSAATLAGLLPYEQYF.